The rows below give T cell receptor beta chains drawn from one sample of a study of T cells in Graves' hyperthyroidism and ophthalmopathy. TCRdb independently ran MiXCR on the multiplex PCR reads; one entry per CDR3 protein. This table has 300,000 to 400,000 distinct CDR3 sequences, around 20% appearing once. Material: blood. All receptors derive from a young man with Graves' ophthalmopathy. The CDR3 runs from the conserved cysteine through the conserved F or W. The order of the fields is CDR3 DNA, CDR3 protein, J gene, V gene, D gene, clone size. D genes are given only for firm matches. A clone size is listed for some rows: how often the clone was seen (once, few, many), or a class if it is expanded.

TGTGCCAGCAGCTTAGCTGCGGGGGGTCTTTTGAAAGAGCAGTTCTTC CASSLAAGGLLKEQFF TRBJ2-1 TRBV7-8 TRBD2 many
TGTGCCAGCAGACGAGGGACTCAAGAGACCCAGTACTTC CASRRGTQETQYF TRBJ2-5 TRBV7-8 NA many
TGTGCCAGCAGCCTCATAGGGACACCCTACAATGAGCAGTTCTTC CASSLIGTPYNEQFF TRBJ2-1 TRBV7-3 NA many
TGTGCCATCAGAGCCACAGGGTTGGACACCGGGGAGCTGTTTTTT CAIRATGLDTGELFF TRBJ2-2 TRBV10-3 NA NA
TGTGCCAGCATGAGGACAGCCTACGAGCAGTACTTC CASMRTAYEQYF TRBJ2-7 TRBV2 NA NA
TGTGCCAGCAGCGTGGCTGGCGATGCAGGGGCGGCCACTGAAGCTTTCTTT CASSVAGDAGAATEAFF TRBJ1-1 TRBV9 NA many
TGTGCCAGCAGCTTGGGACAGGGATCAAGCAATGAGCAGTTCTTC CASSLGQGSSNEQFF TRBJ2-1 TRBV5-4 TRBD1 NA
TGTGCCAGCAGGGGGCAGATGGGGGGTCAGCCCCAGCATTTT CASRGQMGGQPQHF TRBJ1-5 TRBV6-1 NA many
TGTGCCAGCAGCCAAGGTGGCCGTCAGCTCTACGAGCAGTACTTC CASSQGGRQLYEQYF TRBJ2-7 TRBV14 NA many
TGTGCCAGCAGAGGACTAGGCCAAGAGACCCAGTACTTC CASRGLGQETQYF TRBJ2-5 TRBV6-1 TRBD2 NA
TGTGCCAGCAGCTCCGGTGGAAACACCATATATTTT CASSSGGNTIYF TRBJ1-3 TRBV7-8 NA NA
TGCAGCGTTGTAGCGGGGGGGGAAGAGACCCAGTACTTC CSVVAGGEETQYF TRBJ2-5 TRBV29-1 TRBD2 many
TGTGCCAGCAGAAGACTAGCCACGAACACCGGGGAGCTGTTTTTT CASRRLATNTGELFF TRBJ2-2 TRBV12-3/TRBV12-4 TRBD2 many
TGTGCCAGCAGCCAAGATACTCTCCCAGGAAACACCATATATTTT CASSQDTLPGNTIYF TRBJ1-3 TRBV3-1 NA many
TGTGCCAGCAGTACCGGACTAGCGGGGTCCTTCGGGGAGACCCAGTACTTC CASSTGLAGSFGETQYF TRBJ2-5 TRBV12-3/TRBV12-4 TRBD2 NA
TGTGCCAGCAGTTACCGGCTAGCCGGTACGCAGTATTTT CASSYRLAGTQYF TRBJ2-3 TRBV6-6 NA NA
TGTGCCAGCAGCCAAGATCCCCCTAGCGGTAGCACAGATACGCAGTATTTT CASSQDPPSGSTDTQYF TRBJ2-3 TRBV4-2 TRBD2 few
TGTGCCATCAGTGCTGAGGGGGAGGGCCCCTACGAGCAGTACTTC CAISAEGEGPYEQYF TRBJ2-7 TRBV10-3 NA NA
TGTGCCAGCAGTGCCGACGGATACGAGCAGTACTTC CASSADGYEQYF TRBJ2-7 TRBV12-3/TRBV12-4 NA many
TGCGCCAGCAGCCAAGTCCATCCAGGGGTAGACTATGGCTACACCTTC CASSQVHPGVDYGYTF TRBJ1-2 TRBV4-3 NA few
TGCGCCAGCAGCTTGGAGGGGGGAACTAACTATGGCTACACCTTC CASSLEGGTNYGYTF TRBJ1-2 TRBV5-1 NA many
TGCAGTGCTAGAGAGTCTGGTGGAAGCACTGAAGCTTTCTTT CSARESGGSTEAFF TRBJ1-1 TRBV20-1 NA many
TGCAGTGCGCGGAAAGGGGCGATGAACACTGAAGCTTTCTTT CSARKGAMNTEAFF TRBJ1-1 TRBV20-1 NA many
TGTGCCAGCAGTGATCGGACGGGGGACCTCAATGAGCAGTTCTTC CASSDRTGDLNEQFF TRBJ2-1 TRBV25-1 NA NA
TGCGCCACCTCGGGGGGGACAGGGGACGACGAGCAGTACTTC CATSGGTGDDEQYF TRBJ2-7 TRBV5-1 TRBD1 few
TGTGCCAGCTCACCACAGGGAAATTCACCCCTCCACTTT CASSPQGNSPLHF TRBJ1-6 TRBV18 NA NA
TGTGCCAGCAGTGGGACAGGGGCTACAGGCTCCTACAATGAGCAGTTCTTC CASSGTGATGSYNEQFF TRBJ2-1 TRBV28 TRBD1 NA
TGTGCCATCAGTGACGGACAGGGGGAAAATCAGCCCCAGCATTTT CAISDGQGENQPQHF TRBJ1-5 TRBV10-3 TRBD1 few
TGTGCCAGCAGCACGGGACAGGGGCAGCCCCAGCATTTT CASSTGQGQPQHF TRBJ1-5 TRBV12-3/TRBV12-4 TRBD1 many
TGCGCCAGCCGGACAGGGTACACTGAAGCTTTCTTT CASRTGYTEAFF TRBJ1-1 TRBV5-1 TRBD1 many
TGTGCCAGCAAGGGGGTTCTTGAAAAACTGTTTTTT CASKGVLEKLFF TRBJ1-4 TRBV12-3/TRBV12-4 NA few
TGTGCCAGCAGTACAGGACAGGAGAATTCACCCCTCCACTTT CASSTGQENSPLHF TRBJ1-6 TRBV2 TRBD1 NA
TGCGCCAGCAGCTCCCGGAACGGGGGCGTGGGGGACACTGAAGCTTTCTTT CASSSRNGGVGDTEAFF TRBJ1-1 TRBV5-1 NA many
TGTGCCAGTACCCTCCGGGGATCAGGGGTGAACACTGAAGCTTTCTTT CASTLRGSGVNTEAFF TRBJ1-1 TRBV2 NA few
TGCAGTGCTAGGTCAGGGCCCCCTTCTTCACCCCTCCACTTT CSARSGPPSSPLHF TRBJ1-6 TRBV20-1 NA NA
TGTGCCAGCAGTTTATATCCGGGACAGGGCGATGGCTACACCTTC CASSLYPGQGDGYTF TRBJ1-2 TRBV27 TRBD1 NA
TGCAGTGCTAGAATGGGAGCGGGGGGGGACCCCAATGAGCAGTTCTTC CSARMGAGGDPNEQFF TRBJ2-1 TRBV20-1 TRBD2 NA
TGTGCCAGCAGCGTAGGCCCCCTTAGCACGACTGGCACAGATACGCAGTATTTT CASSVGPLSTTGTDTQYF TRBJ2-3 TRBV9 NA few
TGTGCCAGTAGTATCTCGGAGGTGGGGCGCTACGAGCAGTACTTC CASSISEVGRYEQYF TRBJ2-7 TRBV19 NA NA
TGTGCCAGCGCGGGACAGACCCAAGAGACCCAGTACTTC CASAGQTQETQYF TRBJ2-5 TRBV6-1 NA NA
TGTGCCAGTACGAGGGACAGGAGTAGCAATCAGTCCCAGCATTTT CASTRDRSSNQSQHF TRBJ1-5 TRBV19 TRBD1 few
TGCGCCAGCAGCTTGGAAACAGCTAACTATGGCTACACCTTC CASSLETANYGYTF TRBJ1-2 TRBV5-1 NA many
TGTGCCAGCAGATTAAATCGACAGAGCTCCTATAATTCACCCCTCCACTTT CASRLNRQSSYNSPLHF TRBJ1-6 TRBV12-3/TRBV12-4 NA NA
TGTGCCAGCAGCGTCGGGGGGATCTATGGCTACACCTTC CASSVGGIYGYTF TRBJ1-2 TRBV9 NA few
TGTGCCAGTACTGAGACCTCCAATCAGCCCCAGCATTTT CASTETSNQPQHF TRBJ1-5 TRBV19 NA few
TGTGCCAGCAGTTCACCGGGACAGGGGGGTGATGAGCAGTTCTTC CASSSPGQGGDEQFF TRBJ2-1 TRBV27 TRBD1 many
TGTGCCAGCACCGACAGGGCAAATCAGCCCCAGCATTTT CASTDRANQPQHF TRBJ1-5 TRBV6-1 TRBD1 NA